This T cell receptor beta chain was sequenced in a study of T-cell reconstitution after alpha-beta-depleted transplantation in children. The CDR3 length is 13 residues. J lost 6 bases, V lost 6 bases, and 5 bases had no gene match. The germline V gene has CDR1 MDHEN and CDR2 SYDVKM. Of note for this clonotype: Antigen specificity is unknown.

Study-level points and caveats: The high TCRbeta diversity at day 60 in some patients came from surviving recipient T cells and thymic progenitors. Once a year had passed after transplant, T-cell counts and diversity came mostly from newly produced T cells.

For TCRbeta, the library was prepared with unique molecular identifiers. A single record per CDR3 protein comes from TCRdb applying MiXCR to the PCR reads. This table has some 450,000 distinct CDR3 sequences, roughly 44% appearing once. The TCR comes from a girl aged 2-10 years with aplastic anemia, due to receive a stem cell transplant. The material was PBMCs, obtained before TCRalphabeta/CD19-depleted stem cell transplant. The rearrangement joins TRBV28 to TRBJ2-5; 9 bases are shared with TRBD1. For the CDR3, the DNA is TGTGCCAGCAGCCCGGGACAGGGAAAGACCCAGTACTTC. It specifies CASSPGQGKTQYF.